A selection of T cell receptor beta chains follows, all from one sample in a study of T cell changes during pregnancy in multiple sclerosis. Sequencing used immunoSEQ multiplex PCR; TCRdb keeps in-frame clones, though not all of them. The sample shows some 110,000 clones, 92% of them seen only once. Sequences were derived from peripheral blood, sampled in the third trimester of pregnancy. The receptors here all came from a female donor with multiple sclerosis, enrolled in a pregnancy study. Each CDR3 is given without its conserved first and last residue. Fields, in order: J gene, V gene, CDR3 protein.

j_call: TRBJ2-1
v_call: TRBV28
cdr3_aa: ASSPGGGLAGVNEQF

j_call: TRBJ2-3
v_call: TRBV7-9
cdr3_aa: ASSRQGRSTDTQY

j_call: TRBJ1-3
v_call: TRBV19
cdr3_aa: ASSDRASGNTIY

j_call: TRBJ1-1
v_call: TRBV21-1
cdr3_aa: ASSKAEGHPPYTEAF

j_call: TRBJ1-2
v_call: TRBV18
cdr3_aa: ASSPTSRDRGGGYT

j_call: TRBJ1-1
v_call: TRBV29-1
cdr3_aa: SVEVRDMNTEAF

j_call: TRBJ2-5
v_call: TRBV28
cdr3_aa: ASSLGGPVETQY

j_call: TRBJ1-1
v_call: TRBV5-1
cdr3_aa: ASSKREGNTEAF

j_call: TRBJ2-5
v_call: TRBV2
cdr3_aa: ASRDPKPLTGAETQY

j_call: TRBJ1-1
v_call: TRBV2
cdr3_aa: ASRQGSTGTEAF

j_call: TRBJ2-1
v_call: TRBV9
cdr3_aa: ASSVGSGAPPTEQF

j_call: TRBJ2-5
v_call: TRBV30
cdr3_aa: AWSGGETQY

j_call: TRBJ1-2
v_call: TRBV28
cdr3_aa: ASSFRQGAGANYGYT

j_call: TRBJ2-7
v_call: TRBV6-1
cdr3_aa: ASSPTGVIYEQY

j_call: TRBJ1-6
v_call: TRBV15
cdr3_aa: ATSRGGGVKNSPLH

j_call: TRBJ2-7
v_call: TRBV5-1
cdr3_aa: ASSLASGSYEQY

j_call: TRBJ2-2
v_call: TRBV5-1
cdr3_aa: ASSWDRPPNTGELF

j_call: TRBJ1-1
v_call: TRBV5-1
cdr3_aa: ASSLAGNTEAF

j_call: TRBJ2-2
v_call: TRBV6-1
cdr3_aa: ASSGTANWAGELF

j_call: TRBJ2-5
v_call: TRBV19
cdr3_aa: ASSIAGVKETQY

j_call: TRBJ2-7
v_call: TRBV5-1
cdr3_aa: ASSLVRLAGDHSYEQY

j_call: TRBJ2-2
v_call: TRBV27
cdr3_aa: ASNRQGGYTGELF

j_call: TRBJ1-5
v_call: TRBV28
cdr3_aa: ASSPLLDRGNQPQH

j_call: TRBJ2-2
v_call: TRBV7-3
cdr3_aa: ASSPQAGRGGELF

j_call: TRBJ1-5
v_call: TRBV18
cdr3_aa: ASSRGEGMGNQPQH

j_call: TRBJ2-5
v_call: TRBV2
cdr3_aa: ASSPLLQETQY

j_call: TRBJ2-7
v_call: TRBV6-5
cdr3_aa: ASGRESSYEQY

j_call: TRBJ1-4
v_call: TRBV4-2
cdr3_aa: ASSQEVDPGIAEKLF

j_call: TRBJ1-2
v_call: TRBV5-1
cdr3_aa: ASSSTGGDYGYT

j_call: TRBJ2-3
v_call: TRBV5-1
cdr3_aa: ASKGAGRTDTQY

j_call: TRBJ2-2
v_call: TRBV5-6
cdr3_aa: ASSLTTGGWDTGELF

j_call: TRBJ1-4
v_call: TRBV5-6
cdr3_aa: ASSSPGAGDEKLF

j_call: TRBJ1-1
v_call: TRBV7-9
cdr3_aa: ASSLVGRKNTEAF

j_call: TRBJ2-7
v_call: TRBV15
cdr3_aa: ATKGQRQDYEQY

j_call: TRBJ1-2
v_call: TRBV30
cdr3_aa: ACHHRDGYT

j_call: TRBJ2-7
v_call: TRBV7-3
cdr3_aa: ASSLMGGRLEEQY

j_call: TRBJ2-2
v_call: TRBV5-4
cdr3_aa: ASSLKGGGWGGELF

j_call: TRBJ1-1
v_call: TRBV2
cdr3_aa: ASSAESGTTEAF

j_call: TRBJ1-2
v_call: TRBV30
cdr3_aa: AWSVTSYGYT

j_call: TRBJ2-3
v_call: TRBV7-3
cdr3_aa: ASSSRTEPTQY

j_call: TRBJ2-7
v_call: TRBV5-1
cdr3_aa: ASSLPETGGAGAGEQY

j_call: TRBJ2-4
v_call: TRBV2
cdr3_aa: ASSEVPGHGNIQY

j_call: TRBJ1-2
v_call: TRBV9
cdr3_aa: ASSPDRAIYGYT

j_call: TRBJ2-5
v_call: TRBV7-2
cdr3_aa: ASSLETGEETQY

j_call: TRBJ1-2
v_call: TRBV28
cdr3_aa: ASSLPGGLGYGYT

j_call: TRBJ2-4
v_call: TRBV29-1
cdr3_aa: SVMGLSKNIQY